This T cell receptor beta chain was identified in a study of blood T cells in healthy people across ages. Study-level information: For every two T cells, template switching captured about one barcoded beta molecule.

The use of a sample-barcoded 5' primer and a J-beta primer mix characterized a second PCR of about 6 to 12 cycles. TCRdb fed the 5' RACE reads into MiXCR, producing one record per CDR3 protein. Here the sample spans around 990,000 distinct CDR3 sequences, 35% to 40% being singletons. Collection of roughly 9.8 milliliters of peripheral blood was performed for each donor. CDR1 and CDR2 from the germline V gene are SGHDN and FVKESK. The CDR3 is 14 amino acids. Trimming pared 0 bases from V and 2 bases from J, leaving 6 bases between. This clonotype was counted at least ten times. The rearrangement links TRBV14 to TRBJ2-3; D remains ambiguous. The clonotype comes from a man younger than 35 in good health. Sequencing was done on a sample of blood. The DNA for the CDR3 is TGTGCCAGCAGCCAAGATTTGGCCACAGATACGCAGTATTTT. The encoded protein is CASSQDLATDTQYF.